The clone carrying this TCR beta chain has ten or more counts. Its specificity is not known. TCRdb re-called the multiplex PCR reads through MiXCR, storing one row per CDR3 protein. The top ten hold roughly 1.5% of the sample, which has more than 200,000 distinct CDR3 sequences, roughly 32% seen once. The V gene end was trimmed by 6 bases and the J gene end by 8 bases; junction bases not matched to a gene: 5. The CDR3 runs 14 residues. From germline, CDR1 is MNHEY and CDR2 SVGAGI. This sample was taken from a study of breast tumors, draining lymph nodes, adjacent tissues. Breast cancer patients provided tissue from their axillary draining lymph nodes. General study results and limits: Tumor repertoires ranked between lymph nodes and nontumor tissue in diversity, with V and J gene preferences. Compared with basal-like, luminal-like tumors shared significantly more repertoire with nontumor tissue.

Sequences were obtained from axillary lymph node tissue. The rearrangement uses TRBV6-5 and TRBJ2-1; 12 bases line up with TRBD2. The TCR sequence derives from a female donor with breast cancer. Some clones in this sample may be carry-over from other donors' samples. CDR3 sequence: CASRAGLAGYEQFF. CDR3 sequence (DNA): TGTGCCAGCAGGGCTGGACTAGCGGGATATGAGCAGTTCTTC.